This is a list of T cell receptor beta chains from one sample in a study of molecular identifiers for immune sequencing clone quantification. TCRdb passed the PCR reads through MiXCR, listing each CDR3 protein once. This sample has about 510,000 distinct CDR3 sequences, with about a fifth found just once. Sequenced sample: naive CD8+ T cells from blood, with Jurkat cell RNA spiked in. The receptors shown here come from a human donor in good health. Some libraries in this study had Jurkat cell RNA spiked in. Each CDR3 is given with its conserved first and last residue. Fields, in order: J gene, D gene, V gene, clone size, CDR3 protein, CDR3 DNA. D genes are given only for firm matches. Rows give clone size only sometimes, using once, few, many, or a class for an expanded clone.

J: TRBJ2-3
D: -
V: TRBV9
size: few
CDR3: CASSVGVRGTDTQYF
DNA: TGTGCCAGCAGCGTCGGTGTGCGGGGCACAGATACGCAGTATTTT

J: TRBJ2-7
D: -
V: TRBV19
size: -
CDR3: CASSYGPTVSYEQCF
DNA: TGTGCCAGTAGCTACGGACCGACGGTCTCCTACGAGCAGTGCTTC

J: TRBJ2-7
D: TRBD1
V: TRBV6-5
size: few
CDR3: CASSRDRAEQYF
DNA: TGTGCCAGCAGCCGAGACAGGGCCGAGCAGTACTTC

J: TRBJ1-2
D: TRBD1
V: TRBV2
size: many
CDR3: CASSGTGGWYGYTF
DNA: TGTGCCAGCAGTGGGACAGGGGGCTGGTATGGCTACACCTTC

J: TRBJ2-2
D: -
V: TRBV4-3
size: -
CDR3: CASSPARGAGELFF
DNA: TGCGCCAGCAGCCCAGCTAGGGGTGCCGGGGAGCTGTTTTTT

J: TRBJ2-2
D: -
V: TRBV4-3
size: -
CDR3: CASSQGPLSGTGELFF
DNA: TGCGCCAGCAGCCAGGGGCCACTCTCAGGCACCGGGGAGCTGTTTTTT

J: TRBJ2-3
D: TRBD2
V: TRBV5-1
size: few
CDR3: CASSSGLAGGGYTDTQYF
DNA: TGCGCCAGCAGCTCGGGACTAGCGGGGGGGGGGTACACAGATACGCAGTATTTT

J: TRBJ2-3
D: -
V: TRBV12-3/TRBV12-4
size: few
CDR3: CASSDQTDTQYF
DNA: TGTGCCAGCAGTGACCAAACAGATACGCAGTATTTT

J: TRBJ1-4
D: -
V: TRBV4-2
size: -
CDR3: CASSTTQEKLSF
DNA: TGTGCCAGCAGCACTACACAGGAGAAACTGTCTTTT

J: TRBJ1-1
D: -
V: TRBV7-6
size: many
CDR3: CASSIQGLAEAFF
DNA: TGTGCCAGCAGCATACAGGGTTTGGCTGAAGCTTTCTTT

J: TRBJ2-2
D: -
V: TRBV5-1
size: few
CDR3: CASSLVGLATNTGELFF
DNA: TGCGCCAGCAGCTTGGTCGGGCTAGCGACGAACACCGGGGAGCTGTTTTTT

J: TRBJ2-3
D: TRBD2
V: TRBV5-6
size: -
CDR3: CASSLEASGMEGTQYF
DNA: TGTGCCAGCAGCTTGGAAGCTAGCGGGATGGAGGGTACGCAGTATTTT

J: TRBJ2-7
D: TRBD2
V: TRBV18
size: many
CDR3: CASSPPGTSGYEQYF
DNA: TGTGCCAGCTCACCTCCCGGGACTAGCGGCTACGAGCAGTACTTC

J: TRBJ2-2
D: -
V: TRBV3-1
size: few
CDR3: CASSPHSRGMTNTGELFF
DNA: TGTGCCAGCAGCCCACATTCCAGAGGGATGACGAACACCGGGGAGCTGTTTTTT

J: TRBJ1-2
D: -
V: TRBV7-6
size: -
CDR3: CASSRDVKPYGYTF
DNA: TGTGCCAGCAGTCGGGACGTCAAGCCCTATGGCTACACCTTC

J: TRBJ2-7
D: -
V: TRBV7-2
size: many
CDR3: CASSPAGSSASYEQYF
DNA: TGTGCCAGCAGCCCAGCAGGGAGTAGCGCCTCCTACGAGCAGTACTTC

J: TRBJ2-7
D: TRBD2
V: TRBV10-2
size: few
CDR3: CASSHGLAGGYEQYF
DNA: TGCGCCAGCAGCCATGGACTAGCGGGAGGGTACGAGCAGTACTTC

J: TRBJ1-5
D: TRBD1
V: TRBV7-9
size: many
CDR3: CASSLDRGGQPQHF
DNA: TGTGCCAGCAGCTTGGACAGGGGTGGGCAGCCCCAGCATTTT

J: TRBJ2-7
D: TRBD2
V: TRBV29-1
size: many
CDR3: CSVVWRESPYEQYF
DNA: TGCAGCGTTGTCTGGCGGGAGAGCCCCTACGAGCAGTACTTC

J: TRBJ2-7
D: -
V: TRBV27
size: many
CDR3: CASSLRRERYEQYF
DNA: TGTGCCAGCAGTTTAAGACGGGAGAGGTACGAGCAGTACTTC

J: TRBJ1-1
D: -
V: TRBV7-8
size: many
CDR3: CASSLVWGDEQNTEAFF
DNA: TGTGCCAGCAGCTTAGTATGGGGGGACGAGCAGAACACTGAAGCTTTCTTT

J: TRBJ2-5
D: TRBD2
V: TRBV15
size: many
CDR3: CATGGGSYQETQYF
DNA: TGTGCCACCGGCGGGGGTTCGTACCAAGAGACCCAGTACTTC

J: TRBJ1-2
D: -
V: TRBV4-1
size: few
CDR3: CASSQDIGAGYGYTF
DNA: TGCGCCAGCAGCCAAGATATCGGGGCGGGCTATGGCTACACCTTC

J: TRBJ2-3
D: -
V: TRBV20-1
size: many
CDR3: CSASILTGTDTQYF
DNA: TGCAGTGCTAGCATTTTAACTGGCACAGATACGCAGTATTTT

J: TRBJ1-3
D: -
V: TRBV12-3/TRBV12-4
size: many
CDR3: CASKPSGNTIYF
DNA: TGTGCCAGCAAACCCTCTGGAAACACCATATATTTT

J: TRBJ1-1
D: TRBD1
V: TRBV15
size: few
CDR3: CATSSRQGLNTEAFF
DNA: TGTGCCACCAGCAGCCGACAGGGTCTTAACACTGAAGCTTTCTTT

J: TRBJ1-5
D: -
V: TRBV28
size: -
CDR3: CASSFGTSYQPQHF
DNA: TGTGCCAGCAGTTTTGGGACTTCGTATCAGCCCCAGCATTTT

J: TRBJ1-1
D: -
V: TRBV4-1
size: few
CDR3: CASSQVGHTEAFF
DNA: TGCGCCAGCAGCCAAGTGGGTCACACTGAAGCTTTCTTT

J: TRBJ1-2
D: -
V: TRBV20-1
size: few
CDR3: CSARVQTHYGYTF
DNA: TGCAGTGCTAGAGTGCAGACCCACTATGGCTACACCTTC

J: TRBJ2-7
D: -
V: TRBV7-9
size: many
CDR3: CASSAFSSYEQYF
DNA: TGTGCCAGCAGCGCATTCAGCTCCTACGAGCAGTACTTC

J: TRBJ2-7
D: -
V: TRBV29-1
size: many
CDR3: CSVLMYEQYF
DNA: TGCAGCGTCCTAATGTACGAGCAGTACTTC

J: TRBJ2-3
D: TRBD1
V: TRBV3-1
size: -
CDR3: CASSNEDRGGDTQYF
DNA: TGTGCCAGCAGCAATGAGGACAGGGGGGGCGATACGCAGTATTTT

J: TRBJ2-7
D: TRBD2
V: TRBV11-1
size: -
CDR3: CASTPPNRAGVYEQYF
DNA: TGTGCCAGCACCCCACCGAACCGAGCGGGGGTCTACGAGCAGTACTTC

J: TRBJ2-1
D: -
V: TRBV5-3
size: few
CDR3: CASSLDSAGPTYNEQFF
DNA: TGTGCCAGCAGCTTGGACTCGGCGGGTCCGACCTACAATGAGCAGTTCTTC

J: TRBJ2-7
D: -
V: TRBV6-5
size: many
CDR3: CASSPGQDYEQYF
DNA: TGTGCCAGCAGCCCGGGACAAGACTACGAGCAGTACTTC

J: TRBJ2-7
D: TRBD1
V: TRBV7-9
size: -
CDR3: CASSSIIGQGRFPYEQYF
DNA: TGTGCCAGCAGCTCGATAATAGGACAGGGTCGTTTCCCCTACGAGCAGTACTTC

J: TRBJ1-1
D: -
V: TRBV19
size: few
CDR3: CASKYEDTEAFF
DNA: TGTGCCAGTAAATATGAGGACACTGAAGCTTTCTTT

J: TRBJ1-5
D: -
V: TRBV19
size: many
CDR3: CASSMSSSNQPQHF
DNA: TGTGCCAGTAGTATGAGCAGTAGCAATCAGCCCCAGCATTTT

J: TRBJ1-1
D: -
V: TRBV6-1
size: -
CDR3: CASSEAYRTLEAFF
DNA: TGTGCCAGCAGTGAAGCGTACCGAACACTCGAAGCTTTCTTT

J: TRBJ2-7
D: -
V: TRBV4-1
size: few
CDR3: CASSQTTGTLYSYEQYF
DNA: TGCGCCAGCAGCCAGACGACCGGGACGCTCTACTCCTACGAGCAGTACTTC

J: TRBJ2-5
D: -
V: TRBV3-1
size: few
CDR3: CASSQDPFPSPEETQYF
DNA: TGTGCCAGCAGCCAAGATCCGTTTCCATCCCCCGAAGAGACCCAGTACTTC

J: TRBJ1-5
D: -
V: TRBV30
size: -
CDR3: CAWSVAGGQPQHF
DNA: TGTGCCTGGAGTGTAGCAGGTGGTCAGCCCCAGCATTTT

J: TRBJ2-3
D: -
V: TRBV9
size: -
CDR3: CAGSVDGSTDTQYF
DNA: TGTGCCGGCAGCGTAGATGGTAGCACAGATACGCAGTATTTT

J: TRBJ2-7
D: -
V: TRBV7-9
size: few
CDR3: CASSLTLGRESFEQYF
DNA: TGTGCCAGCAGCTTAACATTGGGCAGAGAGTCATTCGAGCAGTACTTC

J: TRBJ2-7
D: TRBD1
V: TRBV11-2
size: few
CDR3: CASSWTGSGEQYF
DNA: TGTGCCAGCAGTTGGACAGGGTCAGGAGAGCAGTACTTC

J: TRBJ2-7
D: -
V: TRBV30
size: -
CDR3: CAWSEGHGSYEQYF
DNA: TGTGCCTGGAGTGAGGGACACGGATCCTACGAGCAGTACTTC

J: TRBJ2-1
D: -
V: TRBV4-3
size: -
CDR3: CASSQDGLGDSYNEQFF
DNA: TGCGCCAGCAGCCAAGATGGCTTGGGCGACAGCTACAATGAGCAGTTCTTC

J: TRBJ1-2
D: -
V: TRBV28
size: few
CDR3: CASRPPTGYYGYTF
DNA: TGTGCCAGCAGGCCCCCGACAGGCTACTATGGCTACACCTTC

J: TRBJ1-5
D: -
V: TRBV27
size: -
CDR3: CASSPGPGAQPQHF
DNA: TGTGCCAGCAGTCCGGGGCCAGGGGCTCAGCCCCAGCATTTT

J: TRBJ2-7
D: TRBD1
V: TRBV4-3
size: many
CDR3: CASSLGAGQGSYEQYF
DNA: TGCGCCAGCAGCCTGGGGGCCGGACAGGGCTCCTACGAGCAGTACTTC

J: TRBJ2-7
D: -
V: TRBV11-2
size: -
CDR3: CASSSQRVQGNYEQYF
DNA: TGTGCCAGCAGCTCACAAAGGGTTCAGGGGAACTACGAGCAGTACTTC

J: TRBJ2-1
D: -
V: TRBV5-5
size: many
CDR3: CASSLWSDNEQFF
DNA: TGTGCCAGCAGCTTGTGGTCGGACAATGAGCAGTTCTTC